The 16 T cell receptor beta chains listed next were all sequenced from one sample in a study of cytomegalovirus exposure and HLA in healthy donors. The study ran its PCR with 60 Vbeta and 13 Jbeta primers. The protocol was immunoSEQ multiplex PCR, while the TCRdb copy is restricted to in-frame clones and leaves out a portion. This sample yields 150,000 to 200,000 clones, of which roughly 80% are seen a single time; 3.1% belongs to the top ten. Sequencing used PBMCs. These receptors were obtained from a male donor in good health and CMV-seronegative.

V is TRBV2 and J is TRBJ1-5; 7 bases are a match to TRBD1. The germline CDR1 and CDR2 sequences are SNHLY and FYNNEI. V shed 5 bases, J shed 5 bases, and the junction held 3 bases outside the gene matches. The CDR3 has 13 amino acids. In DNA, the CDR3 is TGTGCCAGCAGTAACACAGGGGATCAGCCCCAGCATTTT. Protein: CASSNTGDQPQHF.

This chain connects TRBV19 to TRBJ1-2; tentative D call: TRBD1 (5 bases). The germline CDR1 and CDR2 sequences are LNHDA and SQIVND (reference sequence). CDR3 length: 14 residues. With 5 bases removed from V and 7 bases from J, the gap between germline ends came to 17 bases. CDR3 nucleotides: TGTGCCAGTAGTCCCAGGGCTGCCCTAAGTGGCTACACCTTC. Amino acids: CASSPRAALSGYTF.

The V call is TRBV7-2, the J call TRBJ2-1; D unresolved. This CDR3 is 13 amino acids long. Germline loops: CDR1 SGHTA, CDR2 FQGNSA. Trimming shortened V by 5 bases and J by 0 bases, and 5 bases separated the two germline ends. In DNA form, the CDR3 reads TGTGCCAGCAGCCCGAGCTCCTACAATGAGCAGTTCTTC. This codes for CASSPSSYNEQFF. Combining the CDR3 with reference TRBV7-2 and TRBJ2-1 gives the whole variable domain GAGVSQSPSNKVTEKGKDVELRCDPISGHTALYWYRQSLGQGLEFLIYFQGNSAPDKSGLPSDRFSAERTGGSVSTLTIQRTQQEDSAVYLCASSPSSYNEQFFGPGTRLTVL.

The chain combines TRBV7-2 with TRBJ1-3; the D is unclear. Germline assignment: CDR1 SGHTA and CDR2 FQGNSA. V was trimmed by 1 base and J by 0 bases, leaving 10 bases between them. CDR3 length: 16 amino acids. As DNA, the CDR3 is TGTGCCAGCAGCTTAGGGCAGGCCAGCTCTGGAAACACCATATATTTT. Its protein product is CASSLGQASSGNTIYF.

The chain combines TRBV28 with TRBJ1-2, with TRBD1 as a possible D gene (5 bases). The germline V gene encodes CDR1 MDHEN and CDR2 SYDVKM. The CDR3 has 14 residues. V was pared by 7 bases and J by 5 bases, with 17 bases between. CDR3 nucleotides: TGTGCCAGCAAGGGCGAAGGGGCCTCGTATGGCTACACCTTC. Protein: CASKGEGASYGYTF.

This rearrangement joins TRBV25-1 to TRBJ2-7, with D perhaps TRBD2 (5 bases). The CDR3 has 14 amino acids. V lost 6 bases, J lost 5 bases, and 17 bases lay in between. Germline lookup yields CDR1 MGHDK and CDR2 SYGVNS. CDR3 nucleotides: TGTGCCAGCAGCGAACTTACCGGGGTCCACGAGCAGTACTTC. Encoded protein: CASSELTGVHEQYF.

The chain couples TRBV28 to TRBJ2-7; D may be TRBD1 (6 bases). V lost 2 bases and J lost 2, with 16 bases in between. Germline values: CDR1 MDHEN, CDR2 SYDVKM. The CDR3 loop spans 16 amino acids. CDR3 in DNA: TGTGCCAGCAGTTTAAACCCTACAGGGCCTACCTACGAGCAGTACTTC. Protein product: CASSLNPTGPTYEQYF.

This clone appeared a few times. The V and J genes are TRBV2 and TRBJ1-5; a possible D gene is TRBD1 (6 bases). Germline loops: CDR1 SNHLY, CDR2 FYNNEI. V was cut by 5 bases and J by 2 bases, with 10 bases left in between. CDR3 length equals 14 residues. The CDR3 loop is CASSSAGGNQPQHF. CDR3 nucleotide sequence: TGTGCCAGCAGTTCGGCAGGGGGCAATCAGCCCCAGCATTTT.

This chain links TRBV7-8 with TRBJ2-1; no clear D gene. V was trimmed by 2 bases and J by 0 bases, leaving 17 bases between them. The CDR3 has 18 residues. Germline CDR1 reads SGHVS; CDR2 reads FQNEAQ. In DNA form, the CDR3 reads TGTGCCAGCAGCTTAACATCTTATTCCCAAAGCTCCTACAATGAGCAGTTCTTC. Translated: CASSLTSYSQSSYNEQFF.

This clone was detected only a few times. CDR3 in amino acids: CASSLAGRNTGELFF. CDR3 DNA sequence: TGTGCCAGCAGTTTAGCAGGAAGGAACACCGGGGAGCTGTTTTTT. V gene TRBV28 combines with J gene TRBJ2-2, with D unresolved. The CDR3 length is 15 residues. Germline V CDR1 and CDR2: MDHEN, SYDVKM. The germline V and J ends were trimmed by 2 bases and 1 base, with 8 bases remaining between them.

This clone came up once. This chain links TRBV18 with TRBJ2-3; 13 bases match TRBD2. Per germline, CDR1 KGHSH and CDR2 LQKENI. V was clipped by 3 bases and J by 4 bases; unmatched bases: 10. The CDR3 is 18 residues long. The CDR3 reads CASSPVVGTSGAPDTQYF. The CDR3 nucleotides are TGTGCCAGCTCACCGGTAGTCGGGACTAGCGGGGCACCAGATACGCAGTATTTT.

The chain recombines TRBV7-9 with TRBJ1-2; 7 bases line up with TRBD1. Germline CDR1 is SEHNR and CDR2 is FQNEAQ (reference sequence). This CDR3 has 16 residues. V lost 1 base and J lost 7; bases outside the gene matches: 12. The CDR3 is CASSLVRRTGLGGYTF. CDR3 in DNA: TGTGCCAGCAGCTTAGTAAGGCGGACAGGCCTTGGTGGCTACACCTTC.

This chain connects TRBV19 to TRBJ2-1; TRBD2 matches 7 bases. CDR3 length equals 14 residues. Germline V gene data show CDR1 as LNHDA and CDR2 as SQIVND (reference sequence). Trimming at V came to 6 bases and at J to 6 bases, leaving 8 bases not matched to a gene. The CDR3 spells CASSGGFRGNEQFF. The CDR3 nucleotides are TGTGCCAGTAGCGGGGGGTTTAGGGGCAATGAGCAGTTCTTC.

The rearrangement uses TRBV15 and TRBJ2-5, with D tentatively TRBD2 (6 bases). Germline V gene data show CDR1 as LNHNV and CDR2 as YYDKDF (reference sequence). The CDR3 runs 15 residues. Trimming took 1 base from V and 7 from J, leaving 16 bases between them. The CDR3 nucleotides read TGTGCCACCAGCAGAGGAGGCCTAGCGAAGGGGACCCAGTACTTC. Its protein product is CATSRGGLAKGTQYF.

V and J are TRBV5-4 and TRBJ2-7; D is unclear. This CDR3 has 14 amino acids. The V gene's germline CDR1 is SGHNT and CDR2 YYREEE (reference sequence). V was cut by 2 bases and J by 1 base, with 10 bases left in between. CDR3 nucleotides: TGTGCCAGCAGCTTCGGAGTGAATTCCTACGAGCAGTACTTC. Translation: CASSFGVNSYEQYF.

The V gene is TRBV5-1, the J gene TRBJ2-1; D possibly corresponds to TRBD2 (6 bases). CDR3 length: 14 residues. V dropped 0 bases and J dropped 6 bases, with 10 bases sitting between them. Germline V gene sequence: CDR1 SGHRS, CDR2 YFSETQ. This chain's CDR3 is CASSLGASVNEQFF. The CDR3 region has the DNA TGCGCCAGCAGCTTGGGGGCTAGCGTCAATGAGCAGTTCTTC.